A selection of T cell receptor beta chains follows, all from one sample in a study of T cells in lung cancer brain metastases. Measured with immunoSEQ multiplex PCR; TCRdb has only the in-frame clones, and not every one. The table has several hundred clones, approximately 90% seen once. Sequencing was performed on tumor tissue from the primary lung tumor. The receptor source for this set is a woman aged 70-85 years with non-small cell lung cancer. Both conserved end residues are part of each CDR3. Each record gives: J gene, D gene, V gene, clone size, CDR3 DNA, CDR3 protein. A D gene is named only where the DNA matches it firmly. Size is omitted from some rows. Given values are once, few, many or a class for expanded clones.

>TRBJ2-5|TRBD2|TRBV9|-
TGTGCCAGCAGTCCTAGCGGGAGGGCCTCAGAGACCCAGTACTTC
CASSPSGRASETQYF
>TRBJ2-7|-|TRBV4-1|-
TGCGCCAGCAGCCAAGCGGGACACGGAACCTACGAGCAGTACTTC
CASSQAGHGTYEQYF
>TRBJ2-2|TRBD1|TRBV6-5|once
TGTGCCAGCAGTCGACAGGGGGTCAACACCGGGGAGCTGTTTTTT
CASSRQGVNTGELFF
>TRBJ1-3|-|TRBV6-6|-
TGTGCCAGCAGTTACACAACGGGGGTTGGAAACACCATATATTTT
CASSYTTGVGNTIYF
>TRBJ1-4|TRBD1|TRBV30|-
TGTGCCTCACCGATGGGACAGCTTAATGAAAAACTGTTTTTT
CASPMGQLNEKLFF
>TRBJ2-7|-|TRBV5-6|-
TGTGCCAGCAGCTTCCCCACAGGGAGCGAGCAGTACTTC
CASSFPTGSEQYF
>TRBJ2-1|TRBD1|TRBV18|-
TGTGCCAGCTCGACCCCCCAGGGACAGGGGCCCGATGAGCAGTTCTTC
CASSTPQGQGPDEQFF
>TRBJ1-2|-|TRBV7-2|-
TGTGCCAGCAGCCCCGCCGCACAGGACACTTTCTATGGCTACACCTTC
CASSPAAQDTFYGYTF
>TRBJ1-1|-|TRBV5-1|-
TGCGCCAGCAGCGGCTTGGGCCCACAGGCTGAAGCTTTCTTT
CASSGLGPQAEAFF
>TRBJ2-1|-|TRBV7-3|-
TGTGCCAGCACACTCACCGGGGGCCTACGCAGTTACAATGAGCAGTTCTTC
CASTLTGGLRSYNEQFF
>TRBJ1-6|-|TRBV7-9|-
TGTGCCAGCAGCTTCCCTCGATCACCCCTCCACTTT
CASSFPRSPLHF
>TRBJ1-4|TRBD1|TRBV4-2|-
TGTGCCAGCAGCCAAGATACAGGGGGCGCATCTGAAAAACTGTTTTTT
CASSQDTGGASEKLFF
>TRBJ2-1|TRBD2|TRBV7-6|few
TGTGCCAGCAGCTTAGGTAGCGGGGGGCGGGATGAGCAGTTCTTC
CASSLGSGGRDEQFF
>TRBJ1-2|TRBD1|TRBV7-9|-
TGTGCCAGCAGCTTAGAGGTGGACAGGGGTACCGGCTACACCTTC
CASSLEVDRGTGYTF
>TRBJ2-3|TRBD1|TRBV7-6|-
TGTGCCAGCAGCCCTCGGACAGGGGCGCAGTATTTT
CASSPRTGAQYF
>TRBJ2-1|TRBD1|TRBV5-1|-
TGCGCCAGCAGCTTGGAGACAGGGGGCTATACTGAGCAGTTCTTC
CASSLETGGYTEQFF
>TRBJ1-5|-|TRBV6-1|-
TGTGCCAGCAGTGAAGCCAGGAGATTTCAGCCCCAGCATTTT
CASSEARRFQPQHF
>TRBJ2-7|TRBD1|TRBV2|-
TGTGCCAGCAGGGGACAGGGGGAGGCTCTCGAGCAGTACTTC
CASRGQGEALEQYF
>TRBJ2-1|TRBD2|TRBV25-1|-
TGTGCCAGCACCCTAGCGGGGGGGCACGAGCAGTTCTTC
CASTLAGGHEQFF
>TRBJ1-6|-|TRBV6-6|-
TGTGCCAGCAGTTACGATCTCGGGTCACCCCTCCACTTT
CASSYDLGSPLHF
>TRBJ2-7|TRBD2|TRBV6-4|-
TGTGCCAGCAGTGACTGTAGGACTAGCTCGGACTACGAGCAGTACTTC
CASSDCRTSSDYEQYF
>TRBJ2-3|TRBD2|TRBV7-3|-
TGTGCCAGCAGCCTCCGGGGGGGCTTCACAGATACGCAGTATTTT
CASSLRGGFTDTQYF
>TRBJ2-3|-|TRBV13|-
TGTGCCAGCAGCTCAGAGGGGCAGGCCGAAATCTTAGGCACAGATACGCAGTATTTT
CASSSEGQAEILGTDTQYF
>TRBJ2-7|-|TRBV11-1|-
TGTGCCAGCAGTTACGACGCAGGATCTAGCTCCTACGAGCAGTACTTC
CASSYDAGSSSYEQYF
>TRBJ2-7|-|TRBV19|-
TGTGCCAGTAGTAGAGGAGACTACCCGGGCGTCGAGCAGTACTTC
CASSRGDYPGVEQYF
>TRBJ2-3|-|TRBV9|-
TGTGCCAGCAGGCCTAGCACAGATACGCAGTATTTT
CASRPSTDTQYF
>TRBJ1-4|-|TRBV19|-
TGTGCCAGTAGGAAAGGGATGGCTAATGAAAAACTGTTTTTT
CASRKGMANEKLFF
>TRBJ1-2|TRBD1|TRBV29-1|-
TGCAGCGTTGAAGGGCAGGGGGCGGGCGGCTACACCTTC
CSVEGQGAGGYTF
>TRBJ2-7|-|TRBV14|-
TGTGCCAGCAGCTGGACTTCAGCTAGCGAGCAGTACTTC
CASSWTSASEQYF
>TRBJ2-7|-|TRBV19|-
TGTGCCAGTAACAACGTGGGGGACTCCTACGAGCAGTACTTC
CASNNVGDSYEQYF
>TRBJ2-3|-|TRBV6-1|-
TGTGCCAGCAGTGAAATCAGGGGAGATACGCAGTATTTT
CASSEIRGDTQYF
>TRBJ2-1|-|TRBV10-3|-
TGTGCCATCAGCCGAAACAATGAGCAGTTCTTC
CAISRNNEQFF
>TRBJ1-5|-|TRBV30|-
TGTGCCTGGAGTGCGGGGTTGTGGCCCCAGCATTTT
CAWSAGLWPQHF
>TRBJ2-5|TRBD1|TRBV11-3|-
TGTGCCAGCAGCTGGGGGACAGGGTCGTGGGAGACCCAGTACTTC
CASSWGTGSWETQYF
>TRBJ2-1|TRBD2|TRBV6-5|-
TGTGCCAGCAGGGGGACTAGCGGGAATAATGAGCAGTTCTTC
CASRGTSGNNEQFF
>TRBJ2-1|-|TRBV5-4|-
TGTGCCAGCAGCCCCTGGACGGGTAAGTTGGATGAGCAGTTCTTC
CASSPWTGKLDEQFF
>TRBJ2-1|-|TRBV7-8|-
TGTGCCAGCAGCACTATTAGGGGGGGAAATGAGCAGTTCTTC
CASSTIRGGNEQFF
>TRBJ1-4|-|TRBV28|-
TGTGCCAGCAGTTTTTGGAATGAAAAACTGTTTTTT
CASSFWNEKLFF
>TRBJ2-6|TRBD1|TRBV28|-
TGTGCCAGCGAGGGGGCGCCTGGGGCCAACGTCCTGACTTTC
CASEGAPGANVLTF
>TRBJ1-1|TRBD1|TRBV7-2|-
TGTGCCAGCAGCTTACACACGCCCGACAGGGTTGGCGCTTTCTTT
CASSLHTPDRVGAFF
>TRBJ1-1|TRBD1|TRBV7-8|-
TGTGCCAGCAGCTCTGTATCCGGGACAGGGGAAGCTTTCTTT
CASSSVSGTGEAFF
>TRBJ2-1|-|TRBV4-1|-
TGCGCCAGCAGCCAAGAGCTAGCCTACAATGAGCAGTTCTTC
CASSQELAYNEQFF
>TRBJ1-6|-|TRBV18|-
TGTGCCAGCTCACGCGTACAGGTGGGGTTGGATAATTCACCCCTCCACTTT
CASSRVQVGLDNSPLHF
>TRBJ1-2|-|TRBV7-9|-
TGTGCCAGCAGCTGGTCCGGGACGGCTGACTATGGCTACACCTTC
CASSWSGTADYGYTF
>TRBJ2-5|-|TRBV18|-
TGTGCCAGCTCACCGCAGGGAATTGGCGAGACCCAGTACTTC
CASSPQGIGETQYF
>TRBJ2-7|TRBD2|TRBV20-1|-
TGCAGTGCGCATACTAGCGGAATTAAGTACTTC
CSAHTSGIKYF
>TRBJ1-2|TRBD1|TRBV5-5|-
TGTGCCAGCAGCTCGGGCGGACAGGGCCCAGTCTATGGCTACACCTTC
CASSSGGQGPVYGYTF
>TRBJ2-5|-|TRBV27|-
TGTGCCAGCAGGAACTCACCTAGGCAGTCGACCCAAGAGACCCAGTACTTC
CASRNSPRQSTQETQYF
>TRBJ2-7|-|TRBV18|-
TGTGCCAGCTCACCAAAGGCAGGTAACTACGAGCAGTACTTC
CASSPKAGNYEQYF
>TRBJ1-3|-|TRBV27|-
TGTGCCAGCAGTCTCTCTAGCCTCTCTGGAAACACCATATATTTT
CASSLSSLSGNTIYF
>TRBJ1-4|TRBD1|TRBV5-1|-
TGCGCCAGCAGCTTGGGAGGGGGCCGGGAAAAACTGTTTTTT
CASSLGGGREKLFF
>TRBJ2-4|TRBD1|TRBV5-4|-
TGTGCCAGCAGCTGGACCGGGACAGAGAAAAACATTCAGTACTTC
CASSWTGTEKNIQYF
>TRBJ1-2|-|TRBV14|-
TGTGCCAGCAGCCAAGCTCTAAGCTGGGGCTACACCTTC
CASSQALSWGYTF